This T cell receptor (beta chain) was sequenced for a study of response to subunit inactivated influenza vaccine. Study observations and caveats: Authors suggested each seasonal influenza vaccination recruits few new T cells.

From germline, CDR1 is SNHLY and CDR2 FYNNEI. CDR3 size: 13 residues. Trimming cost V 3 bases and J 2 bases, with 8 bases left between them. Concerning this clonotype: Its antigen is unknown.

MiXCR, applied by TCRdb to the RT-PCR reads, yields one record per CDR3 protein. The sample consists of approximately 730,000 distinct CDR3 sequences, 14% of them appearing once. The clonotype was recovered from a man in his fifties who received an inactivated influenza vaccine. This specimen consisted of PBMCs from blood, obtained around two weeks before vaccination. The chain is built from TRBV2 and TRBJ2-7, with TRBD2 as a possible D gene (5 bases). For the CDR3, the DNA is TGTGCCAGCAGTGACCTAGCTCCCTACGAGCAGTACTTC. Protein product: CASSDLAPYEQYF.